The clone carrying this T cell receptor beta chain appeared a single time. These data are taken from a study of T cell changes during pregnancy in multiple sclerosis. Generated by immunoSEQ multiplex PCR, the TCRdb table keeps only in-frame clones and is missing some. The data contain about 24,000 clones, around nine tenths of them singletons. The specimen comprised CD8+ T cells from peripheral blood mononuclear cells, sampled in the third trimester of pregnancy. This clonotype originated in a female donor in good health, enrolled as a control in a pregnancy study.

CDR3 DNA sequence: TGCGCCAGCAGTATAGCGGGAGGAAGCACAGATACGCAGTATTTT. Protein: CASSIAGGSTDTQYF. The chain couples TRBV10-2 to TRBJ2-3; TRBD2 aligns across 10 bases. The V segment lost 5 bases and the J segment 0 bases; nucleotides outside the gene matches: 2. Germline V gene lookup returns CDR1 WSHSY and CDR2 SAAADI. This CDR3 region has 15 residues.